This T cell receptor (beta chain) comes out of a study of blood T cell repertoires in COVID-19. This table comes from immunoSEQ multiplex PCR, and its TCRdb copy is limited to in-frame clones, with some not included. This sample has about 310,000 clones, with around 90% found just once. From germline, CDR1 is SGHVS and CDR2 FNYEAQ. Trimming cost V 2 bases and J 7 bases, with 8 bases left between them. The CDR3 extends over 13 amino acids. Source material: peripheral blood. The sequence came from a middle-aged woman with COVID-19, enrolled during active disease. The chain is built from TRBV7-6 and TRBJ1-4, with D tentatively TRBD1 (6 bases). The CDR3 reads CASSLRQAEKLFF. CDR3 nucleotides: TGTGCCAGCAGCTTAAGACAGGCTGAAAAACTGTTTTTT.